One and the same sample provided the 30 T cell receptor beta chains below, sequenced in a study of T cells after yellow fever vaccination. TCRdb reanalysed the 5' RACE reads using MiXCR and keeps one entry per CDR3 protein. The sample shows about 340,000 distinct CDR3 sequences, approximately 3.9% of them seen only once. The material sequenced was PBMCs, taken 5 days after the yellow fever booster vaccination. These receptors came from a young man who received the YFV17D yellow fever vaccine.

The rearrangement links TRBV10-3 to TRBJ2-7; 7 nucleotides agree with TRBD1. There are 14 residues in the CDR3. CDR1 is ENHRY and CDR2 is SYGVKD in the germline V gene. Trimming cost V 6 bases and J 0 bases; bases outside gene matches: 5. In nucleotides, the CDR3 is TGTGCCATCAGAGAACAGGGGAGCTCCTACGAGCAGTACTTC. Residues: CAIREQGSSYEQYF.

The CDR3 protein is CASSSWGAADTEAFF. The DNA of the CDR3 is TGTGCCAGCAGCTCGTGGGGGGCCGCGGACACTGAAGCTTTCTTT. V is TRBV7-8 and J is TRBJ1-1; D possibly corresponds to TRBD1 (6 bases). V was clipped by 4 bases and J by 3 bases, with 15 bases between them. CDR1 is SGHVS, CDR2 FQNEAQ, per germline. The CDR3 has 15 amino acids. The full variable domain, with the rest looked up from reference TRBV7-8 and TRBJ1-1, is GAGVSQSPRYKVAKRGQDVALRCDPISGHVSLFWYQQALGQGPEFLTYFQNEAQLDKSGLPSDRFFAERPEGSVSTLKIQRTQQEDSAVYLCASSSWGAADTEAFFGQGTRLTVV.

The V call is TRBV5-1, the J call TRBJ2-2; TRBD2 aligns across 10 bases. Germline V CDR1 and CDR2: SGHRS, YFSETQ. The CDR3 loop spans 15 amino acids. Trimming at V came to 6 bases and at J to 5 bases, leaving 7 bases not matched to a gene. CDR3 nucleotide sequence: TGCGCCAGCACTCCCGGGACTAGCGATACCGGGGAGCTGTTTTTT. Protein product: CASTPGTSDTGELFF.

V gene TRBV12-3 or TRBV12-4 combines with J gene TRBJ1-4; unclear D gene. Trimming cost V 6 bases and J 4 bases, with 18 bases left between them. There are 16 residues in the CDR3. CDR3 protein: CASRGVWFRGNEKLFF. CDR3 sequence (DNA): TGTGCCAGCAGAGGTGTATGGTTTCGGGGTAATGAAAAACTGTTTTTT.

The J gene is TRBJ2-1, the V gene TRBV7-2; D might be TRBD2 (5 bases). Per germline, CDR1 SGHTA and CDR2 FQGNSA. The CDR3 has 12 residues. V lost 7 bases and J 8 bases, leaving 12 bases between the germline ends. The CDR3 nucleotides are TGTGCCAGCACTCCTGGCGGGTATGAGCAGTTCTTC. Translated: CASTPGGYEQFF.

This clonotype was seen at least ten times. CDR3 in amino acids: CASSNSGTITDTQYF. The DNA for the CDR3 is TGTGCCAGCAGCAACAGCGGGACGATCACAGATACGCAGTATTTT. V and J are TRBV21-1 and TRBJ2-3. TRBV21-1 is tagged as a pseudogene. CDR3 length equals 15 residues.

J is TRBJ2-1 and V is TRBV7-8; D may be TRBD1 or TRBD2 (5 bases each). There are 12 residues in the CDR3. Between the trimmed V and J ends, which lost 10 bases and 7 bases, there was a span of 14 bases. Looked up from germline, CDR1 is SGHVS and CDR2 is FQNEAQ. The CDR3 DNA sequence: TGTGCCACTGGGATGTGGGGGAATGAGCAGTTCTTC. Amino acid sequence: CATGMWGNEQFF.

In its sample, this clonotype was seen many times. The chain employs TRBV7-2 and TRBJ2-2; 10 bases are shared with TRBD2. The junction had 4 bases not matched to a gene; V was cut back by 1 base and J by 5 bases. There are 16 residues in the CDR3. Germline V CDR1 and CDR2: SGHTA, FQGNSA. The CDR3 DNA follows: TGTGCCAGCAGCTTAGACCCTAGCGGGGGTACCGGGGAGCTGTTTTTT. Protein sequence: CASSLDPSGGTGELFF.

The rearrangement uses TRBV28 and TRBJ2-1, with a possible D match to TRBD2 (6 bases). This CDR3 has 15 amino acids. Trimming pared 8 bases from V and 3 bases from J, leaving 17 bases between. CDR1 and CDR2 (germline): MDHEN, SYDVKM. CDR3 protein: CASLSYGGFYNEQFF. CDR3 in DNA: TGTGCCAGCTTGAGTTATGGGGGGTTCTACAATGAGCAGTTCTTC. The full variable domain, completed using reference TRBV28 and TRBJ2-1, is DVKVTQSSRYLVKRTGEKVFLECVQDMDHENMFWYRQDPGLGLRLIYFSYDVKMKEKGDIPEGYSVSREKKERFSLILESASTNQTSMYLCASLSYGGFYNEQFFGPGTRLTVL.

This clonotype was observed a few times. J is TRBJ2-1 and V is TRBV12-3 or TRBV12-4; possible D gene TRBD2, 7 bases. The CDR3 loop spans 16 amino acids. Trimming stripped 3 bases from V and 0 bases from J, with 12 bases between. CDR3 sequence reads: CASSFGGDISYNEQFF. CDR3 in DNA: TGTGCCAGCAGTTTTGGGGGGGACATCTCCTACAATGAGCAGTTCTTC.

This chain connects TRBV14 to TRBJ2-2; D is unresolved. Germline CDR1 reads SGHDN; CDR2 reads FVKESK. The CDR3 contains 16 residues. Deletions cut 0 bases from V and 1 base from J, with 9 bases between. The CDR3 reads CASSQERWGNTGELFF. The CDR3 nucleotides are TGTGCCAGCAGCCAAGAACGGTGGGGGAACACCGGGGAGCTGTTTTTT.

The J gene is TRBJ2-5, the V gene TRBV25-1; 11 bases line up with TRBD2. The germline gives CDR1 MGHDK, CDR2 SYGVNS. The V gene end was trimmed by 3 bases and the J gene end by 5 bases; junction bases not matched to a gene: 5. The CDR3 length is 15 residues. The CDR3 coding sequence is TGTGCCAGCAGTGACCTAGCGGGGGGCCTGGAGACCCAGTACTTC. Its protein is CASSDLAGGLETQYF.

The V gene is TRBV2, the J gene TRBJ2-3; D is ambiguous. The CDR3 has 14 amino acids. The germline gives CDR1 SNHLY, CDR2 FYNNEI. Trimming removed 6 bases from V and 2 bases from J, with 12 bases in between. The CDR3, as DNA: TGTGCCAGCAGCGCATCCCCGAACACAGATACGCAGTATTTT. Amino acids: CASSASPNTDTQYF.

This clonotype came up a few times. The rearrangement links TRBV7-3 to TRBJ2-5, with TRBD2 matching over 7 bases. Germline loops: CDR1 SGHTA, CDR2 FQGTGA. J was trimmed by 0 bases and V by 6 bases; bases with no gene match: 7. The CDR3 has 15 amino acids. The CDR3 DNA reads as TGTGCCAGCAGTGAGCGGGGTTCGTACCAAGAGACCCAGTACTTC. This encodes CASSERGSYQETQYF.

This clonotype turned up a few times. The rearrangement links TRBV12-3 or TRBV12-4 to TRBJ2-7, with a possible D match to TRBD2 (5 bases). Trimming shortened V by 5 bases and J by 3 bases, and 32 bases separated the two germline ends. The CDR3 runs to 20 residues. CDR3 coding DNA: TGTGCCAGCAGTCGCCCCACACTCGGGATAATCATTAATAGTAGCTACGAGCAGTACTTC. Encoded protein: CASSRPTLGIIINSSYEQYF.

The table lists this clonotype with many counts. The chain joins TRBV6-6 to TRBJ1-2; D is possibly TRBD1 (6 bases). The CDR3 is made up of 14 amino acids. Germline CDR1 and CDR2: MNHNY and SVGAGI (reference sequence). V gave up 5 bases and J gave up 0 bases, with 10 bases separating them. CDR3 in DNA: TGTGCCAGCAGTCGACAGGTGACTAACTATGGCTACACCTTC. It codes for CASSRQVTNYGYTF.

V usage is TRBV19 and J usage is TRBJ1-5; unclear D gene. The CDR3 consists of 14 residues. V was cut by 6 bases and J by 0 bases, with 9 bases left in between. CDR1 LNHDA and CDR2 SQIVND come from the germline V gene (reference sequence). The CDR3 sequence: CASRLLFSNQPQHF. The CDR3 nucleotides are TGTGCCAGTAGGTTGCTCTTTAGCAATCAGCCCCAGCATTTT.

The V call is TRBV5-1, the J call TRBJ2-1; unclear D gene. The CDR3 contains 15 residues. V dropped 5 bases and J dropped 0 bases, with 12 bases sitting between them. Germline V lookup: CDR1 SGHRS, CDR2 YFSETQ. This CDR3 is CASRFDPSSYNEQFF. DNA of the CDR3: TGCGCCAGCAGGTTCGACCCCTCCTCCTACAATGAGCAGTTCTTC.

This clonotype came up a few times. Here the CDR3 DNA reads TGTGCCAGTAGGATAAGGGGGCCGGTCACCGGGGAGCTGTTTTTT. This encodes CASRIRGPVTGELFF. The chain links TRBV19 to TRBJ2-2, with 7 bases aligning to TRBD1. Germline assignment: CDR1 LNHDA and CDR2 SQIVND (reference sequence). The length of the CDR3 is 15 residues. V shed 6 bases and J 4 bases; nucleotides not matched to a gene: 8.

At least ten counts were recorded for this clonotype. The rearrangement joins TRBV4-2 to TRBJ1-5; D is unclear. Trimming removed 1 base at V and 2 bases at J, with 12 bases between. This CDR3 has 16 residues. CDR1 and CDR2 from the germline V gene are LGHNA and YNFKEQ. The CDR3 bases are TGTGCCAGCAGCCAAGGACTGGGGTTAGGCAATCAGCCCCAGCATTTT. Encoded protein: CASSQGLGLGNQPQHF.

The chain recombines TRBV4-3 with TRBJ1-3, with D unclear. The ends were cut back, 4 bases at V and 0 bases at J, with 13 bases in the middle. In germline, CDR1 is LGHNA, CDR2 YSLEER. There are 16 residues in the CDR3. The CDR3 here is CASSPRLDFSGNTIYF. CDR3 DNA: TGCGCCAGCAGCCCCCGGTTGGATTTCTCTGGAAACACCATATATTTT.

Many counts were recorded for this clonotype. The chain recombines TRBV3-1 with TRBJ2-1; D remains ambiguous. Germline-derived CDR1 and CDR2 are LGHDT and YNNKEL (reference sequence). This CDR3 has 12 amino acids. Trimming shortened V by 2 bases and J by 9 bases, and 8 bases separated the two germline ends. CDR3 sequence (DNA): TGTGCCAGCAGCCAACCCTTCGGTGAGCAGTTCTTC. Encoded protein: CASSQPFGEQFF.

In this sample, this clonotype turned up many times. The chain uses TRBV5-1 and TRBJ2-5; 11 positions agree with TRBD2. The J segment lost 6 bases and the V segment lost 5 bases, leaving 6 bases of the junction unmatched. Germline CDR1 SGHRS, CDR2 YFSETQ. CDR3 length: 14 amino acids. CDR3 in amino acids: CASRTGLAGQTQYF. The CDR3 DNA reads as TGCGCCAGCAGGACCGGACTAGCGGGCCAGACCCAGTACTTC.

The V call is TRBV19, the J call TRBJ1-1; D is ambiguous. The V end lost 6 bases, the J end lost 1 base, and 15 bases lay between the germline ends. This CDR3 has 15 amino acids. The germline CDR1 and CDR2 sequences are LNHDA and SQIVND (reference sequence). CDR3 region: CASRWTSEGNTEAFF. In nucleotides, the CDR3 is TGTGCCAGTAGGTGGACCTCAGAGGGGAACACTGAAGCTTTCTTT.

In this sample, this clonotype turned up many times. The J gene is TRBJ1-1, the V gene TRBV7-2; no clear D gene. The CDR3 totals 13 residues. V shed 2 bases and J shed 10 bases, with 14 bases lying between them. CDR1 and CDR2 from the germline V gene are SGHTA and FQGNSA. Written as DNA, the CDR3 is TGTGCCAGCAGCTTAAACGGCCCACCTGGAGCTTTCTTT. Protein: CASSLNGPPGAFF.

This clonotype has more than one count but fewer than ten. The CDR3 is CAIRLTGTGELFF. DNA of the CDR3: TGTGCCATCAGGCTGACAGGGACCGGGGAGCTGTTTTTT. The chain has TRBV10-3 and TRBJ2-2; 7 bases align to TRBD1. CDR3 size: 13 residues. The V and J ends lost 6 bases and 5 bases, in that order; junction bases with no gene match: 3. CDR1 ENHRY and CDR2 SYGVKD come from the germline V gene.

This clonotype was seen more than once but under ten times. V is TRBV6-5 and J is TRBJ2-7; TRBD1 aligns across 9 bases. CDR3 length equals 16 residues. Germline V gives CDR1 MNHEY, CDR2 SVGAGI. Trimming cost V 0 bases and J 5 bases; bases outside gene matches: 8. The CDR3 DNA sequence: TGTGCCAGCAGTTACTCGTTGACAGGGGGAACTCACGAGCAGTACTTC. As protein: CASSYSLTGGTHEQYF.

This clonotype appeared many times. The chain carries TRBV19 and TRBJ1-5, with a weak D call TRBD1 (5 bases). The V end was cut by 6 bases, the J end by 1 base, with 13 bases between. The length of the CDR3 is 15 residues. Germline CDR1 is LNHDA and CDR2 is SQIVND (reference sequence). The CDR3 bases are TGTGCCAGTAGCGCCACAGGAGGCAGCAATCAGCCCCAGCATTTT. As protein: CASSATGGSNQPQHF. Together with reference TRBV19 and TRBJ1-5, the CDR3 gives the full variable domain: DGGITQSPKYLFRKEGQNVTLSCEQNLNHDAMYWYRQDPGQGLRLIYYSQIVNDFQKGDIAEGYSVSREKKESFPLTVTSAQKNPTAFYLCASSATGGSNQPQHFGDGTRLSIL.

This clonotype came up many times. As DNA, the CDR3 is TGCAGTGCTAGATTCCCTAGCGGGGGGATCACAGATACGCAGTATTTT. Amino acid sequence: CSARFPSGGITDTQYF. The chain joins TRBV20-1 to TRBJ2-3; 11 bases agree with TRBD2. Unmatched junction bases numbered 6, after V lost 2 bases and J lost 2 bases. Germline-derived CDR1 and CDR2 are DFQATT and SNEGSKA (reference sequence). The CDR3 is 16 residues long.

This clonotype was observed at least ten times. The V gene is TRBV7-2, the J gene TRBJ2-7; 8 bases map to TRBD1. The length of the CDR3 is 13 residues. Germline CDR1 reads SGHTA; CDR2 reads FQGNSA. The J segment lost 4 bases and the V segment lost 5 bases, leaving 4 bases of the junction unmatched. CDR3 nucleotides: TGTGCCAGCAGCCGAAGACAGGGGTACGAGCAGTACGTC. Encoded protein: CASSRRQGYEQYV.